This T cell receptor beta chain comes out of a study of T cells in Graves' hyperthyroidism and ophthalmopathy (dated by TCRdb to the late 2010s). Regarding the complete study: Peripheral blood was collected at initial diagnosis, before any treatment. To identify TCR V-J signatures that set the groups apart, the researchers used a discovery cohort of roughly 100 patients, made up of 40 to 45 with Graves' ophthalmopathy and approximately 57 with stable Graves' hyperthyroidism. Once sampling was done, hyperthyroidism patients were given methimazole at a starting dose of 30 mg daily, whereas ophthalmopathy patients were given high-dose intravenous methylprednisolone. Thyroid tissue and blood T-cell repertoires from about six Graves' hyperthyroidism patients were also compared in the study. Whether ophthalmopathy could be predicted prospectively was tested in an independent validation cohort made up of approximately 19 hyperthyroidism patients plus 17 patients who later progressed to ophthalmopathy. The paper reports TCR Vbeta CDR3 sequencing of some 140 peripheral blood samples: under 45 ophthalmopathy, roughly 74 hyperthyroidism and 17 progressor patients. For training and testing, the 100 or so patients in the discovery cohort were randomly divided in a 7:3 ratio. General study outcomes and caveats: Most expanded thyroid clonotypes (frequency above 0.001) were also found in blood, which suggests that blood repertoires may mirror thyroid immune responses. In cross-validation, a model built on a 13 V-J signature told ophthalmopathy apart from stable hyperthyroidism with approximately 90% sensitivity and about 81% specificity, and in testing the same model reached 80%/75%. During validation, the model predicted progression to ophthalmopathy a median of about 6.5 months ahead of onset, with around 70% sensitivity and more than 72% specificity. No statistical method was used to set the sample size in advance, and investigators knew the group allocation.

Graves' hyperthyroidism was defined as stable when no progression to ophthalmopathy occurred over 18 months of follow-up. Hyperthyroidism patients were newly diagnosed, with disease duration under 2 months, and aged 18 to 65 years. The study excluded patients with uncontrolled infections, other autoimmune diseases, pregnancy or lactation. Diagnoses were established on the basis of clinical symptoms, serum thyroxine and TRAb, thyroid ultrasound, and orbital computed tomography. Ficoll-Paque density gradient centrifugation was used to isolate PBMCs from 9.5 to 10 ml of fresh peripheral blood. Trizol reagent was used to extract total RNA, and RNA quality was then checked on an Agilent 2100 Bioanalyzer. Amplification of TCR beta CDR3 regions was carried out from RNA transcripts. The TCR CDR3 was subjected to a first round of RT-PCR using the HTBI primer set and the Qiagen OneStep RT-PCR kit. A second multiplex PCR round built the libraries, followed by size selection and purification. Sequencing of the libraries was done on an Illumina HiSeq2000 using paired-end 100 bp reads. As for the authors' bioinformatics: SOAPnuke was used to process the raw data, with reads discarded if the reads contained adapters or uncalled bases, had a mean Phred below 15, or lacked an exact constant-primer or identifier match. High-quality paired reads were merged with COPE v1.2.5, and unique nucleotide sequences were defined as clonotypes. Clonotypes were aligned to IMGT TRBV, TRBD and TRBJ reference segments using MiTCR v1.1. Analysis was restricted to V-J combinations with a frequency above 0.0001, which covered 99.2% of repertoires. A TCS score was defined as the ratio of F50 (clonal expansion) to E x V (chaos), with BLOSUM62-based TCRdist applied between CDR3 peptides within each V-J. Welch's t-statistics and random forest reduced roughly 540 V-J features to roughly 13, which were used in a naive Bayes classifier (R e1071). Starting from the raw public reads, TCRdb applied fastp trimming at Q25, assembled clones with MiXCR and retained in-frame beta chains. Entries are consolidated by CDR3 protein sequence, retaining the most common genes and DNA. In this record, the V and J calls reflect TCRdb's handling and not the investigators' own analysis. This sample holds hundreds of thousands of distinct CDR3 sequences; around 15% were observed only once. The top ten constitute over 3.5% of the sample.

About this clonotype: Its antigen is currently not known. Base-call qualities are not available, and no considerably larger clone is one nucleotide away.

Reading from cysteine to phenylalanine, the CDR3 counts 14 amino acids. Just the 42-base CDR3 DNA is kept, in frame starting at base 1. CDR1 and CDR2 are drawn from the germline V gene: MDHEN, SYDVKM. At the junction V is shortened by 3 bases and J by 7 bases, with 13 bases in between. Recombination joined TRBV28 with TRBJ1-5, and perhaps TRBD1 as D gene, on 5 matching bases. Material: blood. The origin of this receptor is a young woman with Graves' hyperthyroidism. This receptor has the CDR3 CASSFAGAGQPQHF. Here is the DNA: TGTGCCAGCAGTTTCGCCGGGGCAGGGCAGCCCCAGCATTTT.